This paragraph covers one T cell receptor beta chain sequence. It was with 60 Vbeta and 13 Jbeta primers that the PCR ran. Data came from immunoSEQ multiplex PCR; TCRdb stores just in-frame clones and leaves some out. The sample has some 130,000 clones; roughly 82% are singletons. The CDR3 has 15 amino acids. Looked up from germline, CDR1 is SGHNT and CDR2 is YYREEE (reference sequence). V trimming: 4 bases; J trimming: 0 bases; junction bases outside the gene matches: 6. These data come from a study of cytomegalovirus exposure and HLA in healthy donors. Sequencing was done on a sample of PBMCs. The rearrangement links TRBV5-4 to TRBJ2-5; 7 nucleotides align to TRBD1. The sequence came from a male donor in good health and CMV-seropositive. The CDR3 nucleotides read TGTGCCAGCAGCCTACCGGGACAGCACCAAGAGACCCAGTACTTC. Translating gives CASSLPGQHQETQYF.